These 17 T cell receptor beta chains originate from one sample sequenced in a study of T cells in Graves' hyperthyroidism and ophthalmopathy. The CDR3 regions of TCR beta were amplified from RNA transcripts. The study used the HTBI primer set for a first-round RT-PCR of the TCR CDR3. Each CDR3 protein is one row after TCRdb ran MiXCR on the multiplex PCR reads. The sample holds under 450,000 distinct CDR3 sequences; approximately 15% are singletons and the top ten take less than 25%. Sequenced sample: blood. The receptors were sampled from a man younger than 45 with Graves' hyperthyroidism that later progressed to Graves' ophthalmopathy.

This clonotype has a single count. V and J are TRBV7-3 and TRBJ1-6; TRBD1 is a possible D gene (5 bases). Germline assignment: CDR1 SGHTA and CDR2 FQGTGA. This CDR3 comprises 15 residues. Trimming removed 4 bases from V and 7 bases from J, with 14 bases in between. CDR3 in DNA: TGTGCCAGCAGCTCCGGTGGGGACGGAAATTCACCCCTCCACTTT. Amino acids: CASSSGGDGNSPLHF.

This clonotype was seen more than once but under ten times. The chain links TRBV29-1 to TRBJ2-7; D call uncertain. The CDR3 loop spans 16 amino acids. V was pared by 4 bases and J by 0 bases, with 19 bases between. Germline CDR1 and CDR2: SQVTM and ANQGSEA. As DNA, the CDR3 is TGCAGCGTTGGTGGGGTCCCGTCGCTCGGCTCCTACGAGCAGTACTTC. It is translated as CSVGGVPSLGSYEQYF.

This clonotype was detected many times. The V call is TRBV2, the J call TRBJ1-5; D perhaps matches TRBD1 (6 bases). Trimming left V 4 bases short and J 3 bases short, with 10 bases between. The germline V gene encodes CDR1 SNHLY and CDR2 FYNNEI. CDR3 size: 14 residues. CDR3 coding DNA: TGTGCCAGCAGTGCAGGGGTCAACAATCAGCCCCAGCATTTT. Protein product: CASSAGVNNQPQHF.

This clonotype was found many times. The rearrangement links TRBV20-1 to TRBJ1-1; D remains ambiguous. The V and J ends lost 5 bases and 6 bases respectively, with 13 bases between them. Germline V gene data show CDR1 as DFQATT and CDR2 as SNEGSKA (reference sequence). This CDR3 is built from 12 residues. CDR3 region: CSARGGRSEAFF. The DNA of the CDR3 is TGCAGTGCTCGAGGAGGGAGGTCTGAAGCTTTCTTT.

This clonotype was recorded at least ten times. CDR3 sequence (DNA): TGTGCCAGCAGTCCCCAGACAACAACTAATGAAAAACTGTTTTTT. Protein product: CASSPQTTTNEKLFF. The rearrangement uses TRBV6-1 and TRBJ1-4; D gene unclear. Germline CDR1 is MNHNS and CDR2 is SASEGT. Between the trimmed V and J ends, which lost 5 bases and 0 bases, there was a span of 10 bases. The CDR3 totals 15 residues.

V is TRBV20-1 and J is TRBJ2-3; possible D gene TRBD2, 5 bases. Trimming pared 7 bases from V and 4 bases from J, leaving 12 bases between. The CDR3 contains 12 residues. Germline lookup yields CDR1 DFQATT and CDR2 SNEGSKA (reference sequence). In DNA, the CDR3 is TGCAGTGTCGAGGGTGATGCAGATACGCAGTATTTT. Translating it yields CSVEGDADTQYF.

This clonotype has just a few counts. The chain couples TRBV24-1 to TRBJ2-3; 9 bases line up with TRBD2. The CDR3 covers 18 residues. Germline V gene data show CDR1 as KGHDR and CDR2 as SFDVKD. The J segment lost 0 bases and the V segment lost 4 bases, leaving 10 bases of the junction unmatched. CDR3 in amino acids: CATSDSGTSLYSTDTQYF. CDR3 DNA sequence: TGTGCCACCAGTGACTCCGGGACTAGCCTCTATAGCACAGATACGCAGTATTTT.

This clonotype was detected a few times. The chain is built from TRBV18 and TRBJ1-5, with 8 bases lining up with TRBD1. The V gene's germline CDR1 is KGHSH and CDR2 LQKENI. V trimming: 0 bases; J trimming: 1 base; junction bases outside the gene matches: 2. This CDR3 spans 16 amino acids. DNA of the CDR3: TGTGCCAGCTCACCACCGAGACAGGGGAGCAATCAGCCCCAGCATTTT. As protein: CASSPPRQGSNQPQHF.

This clonotype was counted between two and nine times. The chain employs TRBV10-3 and TRBJ1-6; D gene unclear. Deletions cut 8 bases from V and 8 bases from J, with 16 bases between. The germline V gene encodes CDR1 ENHRY and CDR2 SYGVKD. This CDR3 spans 14 amino acids. The CDR3 region is CAIGLGPDYSPLHF. The CDR3 nucleotides read TGTGCCATCGGCCTAGGACCCGATTATTCACCCCTCCACTTT.

As DNA, the CDR3 is TGTGCCAGTAGTGCCCCAGGGGGCGGACAGCCCCAGCATTTT. This codes for CASSAPGGGQPQHF. The V gene is TRBV19, the J gene TRBJ1-5; 8 bases align to TRBD1. V lost 5 bases and J lost 7; bases outside the gene matches: 7. The CDR3 consists of 14 residues. Germline loops: CDR1 LNHDA, CDR2 SQIVND (reference sequence).

This clonotype was observed a few times. The chain joins TRBV10-3 to TRBJ2-1, with 10 positions matching TRBD2. J was trimmed by 15 bases and V by 1 base; bases with no gene match: 6. From germline, CDR1 is ENHRY and CDR2 SYGVKD. The CDR3 is 13 residues long. DNA for the CDR3: TGTGCCATCAGTGAGTTGAGCGGGGGGGCCCCGTTCTTC. Protein: CAISELSGGAPFF.

This chain uses TRBV5-1 with TRBJ2-4, with 10 nucleotides matching TRBD1. The CDR3 totals 15 residues. Germline CDR1 is SGHRS and CDR2 is YFSETQ. The J segment lost 2 bases and the V segment lost 2 bases, leaving 1 base of the junction unmatched. In nucleotides, the CDR3 is TGCGCCAGCAGCTTCGACAGGGGGCCCAAAAACATTCAGTACTTC. Its translation is CASSFDRGPKNIQYF. The full variable domain, rest sourced from reference TRBV5-1 and TRBJ2-4, is KAGVTQTPRYLIKTRGQQVTLSCSPISGHRSVSWYQQTPGQGLQFLFEYFSETQRNKGNFPGRFSGRQFSNSRSEMNVSTLELGDSALYLCASSFDRGPKNIQYFGAGTRLSVL.

V is TRBV7-7 and J is TRBJ2-5; 7 nucleotides match TRBD1. The CDR3 consists of 15 residues. Losses at the gene ends were 3 bases for V and 1 base for J; bases not matched to a gene: 5. Germline V gene lookup returns CDR1 SSHAT and CDR2 FNYEAQ (reference sequence). In nucleotides, the CDR3 is TGTGCCAGCAGCTTCCGCAGGGGGAGCCAAGAGACCCAGTACTTC. Its protein product is CASSFRRGSQETQYF.

This clonotype has ten or more counts. The gene calls are TRBV12-3 or TRBV12-4 and TRBJ2-7; a possible D gene is TRBD1 (7 bases). Deletions cut 5 bases from V and 5 bases from J, with 10 bases between. The CDR3 runs 12 residues. The CDR3 region is CASSLRGDEQYF. For the CDR3, the DNA is TGTGCCAGCAGTCTCAGGGGGGACGAGCAGTACTTC.

The rearrangement joins TRBV6-1 to TRBJ2-3, with TRBD2 as a possible D gene (7 bases). The V end was cut by 9 bases, the J end by 5 bases, with 18 bases between. The CDR3 spans 14 residues. CDR1 and CDR2 (germline): MNHNS, SASEGT. This chain's CDR3 is CARVKGGTKDTQYF. The CDR3 region has the DNA TGTGCCAGGGTGAAGGGGGGGACTAAAGATACGCAGTATTTT.

This clonotype turned up a few times. The gene calls are TRBV4-1 and TRBJ1-2; D unclear. The CDR3 is made up of 16 amino acids. The ends were cut back, 1 base at V and 5 bases at J, with 17 bases in the middle. Germline assignment: CDR1 MGHRA and CDR2 YSYEKL. This CDR3 is CASSQAVLFFGYGYTF. The DNA of the CDR3 is TGCGCCAGCAGCCAAGCGGTTTTATTTTTCGGGTATGGCTACACCTTC.

The J gene is TRBJ2-5, the V gene TRBV5-1; no firm D call. CDR1 and CDR2 (germline): SGHRS, YFSETQ. The V end was cut by 5 bases, the J end by 4 bases, with 9 bases between. The CDR3 totals 12 residues. The CDR3 bases are TGCGCCAGCAGTTTAGGATCAGAGACCCAGTACTTC. Translated, it gives CASSLGSETQYF.